This T cell receptor (beta chain) emerged from a study of breast tumors, draining lymph nodes, adjacent tissues. TCRdb analysed the multiplex PCR reads with MiXCR anew, one entry per CDR3 protein. This sample has some 170,000 distinct CDR3 sequences; around 33% occur once, and the top ten carry less than 4%. V was shortened by 5 bases and J by 8 bases, with 12 bases between the two germline ends. Germline CDR1 and CDR2: MNHNS and SASEGT. This CDR3 comprises 12 residues. The lymph nodes were axillary draining lymph nodes from breast cancer patients. A few counts support this clonotype. Its antigen is as yet unknown. Study results and limitations: Most tumor T cells seemingly derive from lymph node, then expand in tumor. Tumor and nontumor repertoires were significantly more similar in luminal-like than in basal-like breast cancer. Tumor repertoires ranked between lymph nodes and nontumor tissue in diversity, with V and J gene preferences.

The sequence was collected from a female donor with breast cancer. Some clones in this sample may be carry-over from other donors' samples. V usage is TRBV6-1 and J usage is TRBJ1-2; no firm D call. Sequencing was carried out using axillary lymph node tissue. The CDR3 DNA follows: TGTGCCAGCAGTCGGGGTTCGTGGGGCTACACCTTC. Protein: CASSRGSWGYTF.